Below are 23 T cell receptor beta chains sequenced from a single sample in a study of blood T cell repertoires in COVID-19. The method was immunoSEQ multiplex PCR; TCRdb's version includes in-frame clones alone and lacks a portion of them. The data hold around 82,000 clones, with over 75% observed a single time. Sequencing was performed on peripheral blood. All receptors derive from a human donor in a cohort sampled during active COVID-19.

J is TRBJ1-6 and V is TRBV6-6, with D perhaps matching TRBD1 (5 bases). Deletions cut 5 bases from V and 0 bases from J, with 29 bases between. Germline V gene data show CDR1 as MNHNY and CDR2 as SVGAGI (reference sequence). This CDR3 region has 22 residues. CDR3 nucleotides: TGTGCCAGCAGTCCTGGAAATGACAGAGGTACTATTAGTTTCTCCTATAATTCACCCCTCCACTTT. Protein: CASSPGNDRGTISFSYNSPLHF.

This clone was counted once. V gene TRBV11-2 combines with J gene TRBJ2-2, with D possibly being TRBD1 (5 bases). Germline CDR1 reads SGHAT; CDR2 reads FQNNGV. This CDR3 has 13 residues. Trimming removed 4 bases at V and 4 bases at J, with 7 bases between. The CDR3, as DNA: TGTGCCAGCAGCTCCCAGGGCACCGGGGAGCTGTTTTTT. Protein: CASSSQGTGELFF. Using reference TRBV11-2 and TRBJ2-2 for the parts outside the CDR3, the full variable domain is EAGVAQSPRYKIIEKRQSVAFWCNPISGHATLYWYQQILGQGPKLLIQFQNNGVVDDSQLPKDRFSAERLKGVDSTLKIQPAKLEDSAVYLCASSSQGTGELFFGEGSRLTVL.

The CDR3 sequence: CASSYAGSEQYF. CDR3 DNA sequence: TGTGCCAGCAGCTACGCCGGTTCGGAGCAGTACTTC. The chain links TRBV12-3 or TRBV12-4 to TRBJ2-7; D unclear. The CDR3 contains 12 residues. V was cut by 6 bases and J by 7 bases, with 13 bases left in between.

The chain recombines TRBV19 with TRBJ2-5; 7 bases are a match to TRBD2. The CDR3 sequence is 14 residues long. Trimming removed 3 bases from V and 4 bases from J; junction bases left unmatched: 5. Germline loops: CDR1 LNHDA, CDR2 SQIVND (reference sequence). The DNA of the CDR3 is TGTGCCAGTAGTATTCGGCTAGCGGCAGAGACCCAGTACTTC. Its protein is CASSIRLAAETQYF.

The CDR3 reads CASSSWTGGHYEQYF. The DNA of the CDR3 is TGTGCCAGCAGTTCTTGGACAGGGGGTCACTACGAGCAGTACTTC. The genes are TRBV6-5 and TRBJ2-7, with TRBD1 matching over 10 bases. The CDR3 runs to 15 residues. Germline assignment: CDR1 MNHEY and CDR2 SVGAGI. The trim removed 4 bases at V and 3 bases at J, leaving 6 bases unmatched.

The chain employs TRBV10-2 and TRBJ2-1; 9 bases are shared with TRBD2. Germline CDR1 and CDR2: WSHSY and SAAADI. V shed 6 bases, J shed 10 bases, and the junction held 13 bases outside the gene matches. The length of the CDR3 is 15 residues. CDR3 in amino acids: CASRMSSGAEGEQFF. The CDR3 bases are TGCGCCAGCAGGATGTCTAGCGGGGCCGAAGGGGAGCAGTTCTTC.

This clone came up once. This chain uses TRBV18 with TRBJ2-7; 9 bases agree with TRBD1. Germline assignment: CDR1 KGHSH and CDR2 LQKENI. This CDR3 region has 13 residues. V shed 5 bases and J 7 bases; nucleotides not matched to a gene: 6. The chain's CDR3 is CASSSGQGFEQYF. The CDR3, as DNA: TGTGCCAGCTCATCCGGACAGGGGTTTGAGCAGTACTTC.

This clone was detected once. The rearrangement joins TRBV29-1 to TRBJ1-4; 9 bases agree with TRBD1. CDR1 and CDR2 from the germline V gene are SQVTM and ANQGSEA. The CDR3 loop spans 13 amino acids. V gave up 6 bases and J gave up 7 bases; unmatched junction bases: 6. The CDR3 is CSVRDRVIEKLFF. The CDR3 region has the DNA TGCAGCGTCCGGGACAGGGTGATTGAAAAACTGTTTTTT.

This clone was detected only once. The rearrangement uses TRBV5-1 and TRBJ2-1; the D is unclear. Germline V gene lookup returns CDR1 SGHRS and CDR2 YFSETQ. V was clipped by 4 bases and J by 6 bases, with 14 bases between them. The CDR3 has 14 residues. CDR3 in DNA: TGCGCCAGCAGCAGAGACTCCTCTCGCAATGAGCAGTTCTTC. Protein product: CASSRDSSRNEQFF.

This chain links TRBV12-5 with TRBJ2-5; 7 nucleotides agree with TRBD2. V gave up 1 base and J gave up 0 bases; unmatched junction bases: 5. CDR1 LGHNT and CDR2 FRNRAP come from the germline V gene. The CDR3 runs 16 residues. The CDR3 sequence: CASGLGDGGNQETQYF. Written as DNA, the CDR3 is TGTGCTAGTGGTTTGGGAGACGGGGGGAACCAAGAGACCCAGTACTTC.

With respect to this clone: The sample has other DNA sequences that encode this CDR3 too. The genes are TRBV20-1 and TRBJ2-5; possible D gene TRBD1, 5 bases. Deletions cut 3 bases from V and 1 base from J, with 9 bases between. The CDR3 is 13 residues long. The germline gives CDR1 DFQATT, CDR2 SNEGSKA (reference sequence). DNA for the CDR3: TGCAGTGCTAGTAGGGGTCCCCAAGAGACCCAGTACTTC. Translating gives CSASRGPQETQYF.

Written as DNA, the CDR3 is TGTGCCAGCAGCTTTTTCAGTTTGGTGTCGGGGGAGCTGTTTTTT. The encoded protein is CASSFFSLVSGELFF. The chain links TRBV7-8 to TRBJ2-2, with D uncertain. V was trimmed by 3 bases and J by 8 bases, leaving 16 bases between them. Looked up from germline, CDR1 is SGHVS and CDR2 is FQNEAQ. The CDR3 consists of 15 residues.

The chain couples TRBV19 to TRBJ2-5; D perhaps matches TRBD2 (6 bases). In germline, CDR1 is LNHDA, CDR2 SQIVND (reference sequence). The CDR3 extends over 13 amino acids. The V end lost 5 bases, the J end lost 10 bases, and 17 bases lay between the germline ends. Here the CDR3 DNA reads TGTGCCAGTAGTTCCCCAGCGGGTGGGGACCAGTACTTC. This sequence encodes CASSSPAGGDQYF.

The chain employs TRBV2 and TRBJ1-3; D unclear. Trimming took 4 bases from V and 0 from J, leaving 10 bases between them. Looked up from germline, CDR1 is SNHLY and CDR2 is FYNNEI. This CDR3 region has 15 residues. The CDR3 bases are TGTGCCAGCAGTGCCCGGGGATTCTCTGGAAACACCATATATTTT. Encoded protein: CASSARGFSGNTIYF.

The chain carries TRBV6-5 and TRBJ1-2; D is undetermined. The CDR3 is 14 amino acids. Germline CDR1 reads MNHEY; CDR2 reads SVGAGI. V dropped 5 bases and J dropped 7 bases, with 17 bases sitting between them. This CDR3 reads CASSPQGRMSGYTF. CDR3 coding DNA: TGTGCCAGCAGTCCTCAAGGCAGGATGAGTGGCTACACCTTC.

The chain employs TRBV13 and TRBJ2-7; tentative D call: TRBD2 (6 bases). Trimming cost V 5 bases and J 7 bases, with 15 bases left between them. The length of the CDR3 is 13 residues. Germline V CDR1 and CDR2: PRHDT, FYEKMQ (reference sequence). The CDR3 sequence: CASSLTGLREQYF. CDR3 nucleotides: TGTGCCAGCAGCCTAACGGGACTTAGGGAGCAGTACTTC.

The genes are TRBV27 and TRBJ1-6; 8 bases align to TRBD1. The CDR3 contains 14 residues. Per germline, CDR1 MNHEY and CDR2 SMNVEV (reference sequence). After removal of 8 bases from V and 2 bases from J, the junction contained 2 bases not matched to a gene. CDR3 loop: CASGGQAYNSPLHF. The CDR3, as DNA: TGTGCCAGCGGGGGACAGGCCTATAATTCACCCCTCCACTTT.

The chain joins TRBV10-2 to TRBJ2-1, with D tentatively TRBD1 (7 bases). Germline V gene lookup returns CDR1 WSHSY and CDR2 SAAADI. The CDR3 runs 14 residues. V dropped 5 bases and J dropped 0 bases, with 8 bases sitting between them. The CDR3, as DNA: TGCGCCAGCAGTCAGGGGGGCTCCTACAATGAGCAGTTCTTC. This gives the protein CASSQGGSYNEQFF.

This clone showed up just a few times. This chain joins TRBV5-1 and TRBJ2-7; TRBD1 agrees at 7 bases. Trimming at V came to 4 bases and at J to 3 bases, leaving 4 bases not matched to a gene. The CDR3 consists of 13 residues. In germline, CDR1 is SGHRS, CDR2 YFSETQ. The CDR3 reads CASSPGQIYEQYF. DNA of the CDR3: TGCGCCAGCAGCCCGGGACAGATCTACGAGCAGTACTTC.

The rearrangement uses TRBV27 and TRBJ1-6; D unresolved. Germline V gives CDR1 MNHEY, CDR2 SMNVEV (reference sequence). The V and J ends lost 8 bases and 8 bases respectively, with 22 bases between them. The CDR3 covers 16 residues. In DNA, the CDR3 is TGTGCCAGCGGCGGACGGAGAGGAGGAATTGATTCACCCCTCCACTTT. Translating gives CASGGRRGGIDSPLHF.

The chain joins TRBV6-5 to TRBJ2-2, with D perhaps matching TRBD1 (6 bases). Germline CDR1 and CDR2: MNHEY and SVGAGI. Trimming removed 5 bases from V and 7 bases from J, with 14 bases in between. This CDR3 spans 14 amino acids. CDR3 sequence (DNA): TGTGCCAGCAGTATACAGGGAAACCACGGGGAGCTGTTTTTT. Translating it yields CASSIQGNHGELFF.

The chain carries TRBV25-1 and TRBJ2-5, with D possibly being TRBD1 (5 bases). The germline V gene has CDR1 MGHDK and CDR2 SYGVNS. V lost 7 bases and J lost 2, with 11 bases in between. The CDR3 contains 13 residues. CDR3 loop: CASMTVQQETQYF. The CDR3 DNA follows: TGTGCCAGCATGACAGTGCAGCAAGAGACCCAGTACTTC.

The chain combines TRBV4-3 with TRBJ1-5; possibly TRBD1 for D (5 bases). This CDR3 contains 15 residues. Trimming removed 1 base from V and 4 bases from J, with 11 bases in between. Germline values: CDR1 LGHNA, CDR2 YSLEER. CDR3 DNA sequence: TGCGCCAGCAGCCAAGCATTAGCAGGGAATCAGCCCCAGCATTTT. Translating it yields CASSQALAGNQPQHF.